What follows are 32 T cell receptor beta chains derived from one specimen sequenced in a study of CXCR3-negative and CXCR3-positive naive CD8 T cells (dated by TCRdb to the late 2010s). TCRdb shows the sequencer as NextSeq 550. The Human TCR Profiling Kit (MiLaboratory) was used to prepare UMI-labeled 5' RACE TRB cDNA libraries. TCRdb reprocessed the sequencing reads and holds a single record per CDR3 protein sequence, with no DNA. This sample's table lists about 81,000 distinct CDR3 sequences. The top ten clones comprise 1.5% to 2% of the sample. The material sequenced was naive CXCR3- CD8+ T cells from blood. The cell subset or site label here, explained by the study, means: CD45RO-CCR7+CD27+CD95- naive CD8+ T cells lacking CXCR3 (TNR3-). Receptors originate from a human donor in good health. Some clones in this sample may be carry-over from other donors' samples.

The V call is TRBV2, the J call TRBJ1-1; the TCRdb call, TRBD1, lacks DNA for checking. The CDR3 has 12 residues. Germline V gene sequence: CDR1 SNHLY, CDR2 FYNNEI. The CDR3 here is CATRTGGTEAFF.

The chain carries TRBV29-1 and TRBJ2-7; TCRdb gives TRBD1 as the D gene, but with no DNA this cannot be confirmed. The germline V gene has CDR1 SQVTM and CDR2 ANQGSEA. This CDR3 spans 14 amino acids. This CDR3 reads CSVEVPDRTYEQYF.

Here the CDR3 reads CASSTRGDPRDEKLFF. The chain carries TRBV7-9 and TRBJ1-4. The germline gives CDR1 SEHNR, CDR2 FQNEAQ (reference sequence). CDR3 size: 16 residues. The full variable domain, its missing parts supplied by reference TRBV7-9 and TRBJ1-4, is DTGVSQNPRHKITKRGQNVTFRCDPISEHNRLYWYRQTLGQGPEFLTYFQNEAQLEKSRLLSDRFSAERPKGSFSTLEIQRTEQGDSAMYLCASSTRGDPRDEKLFFGSGTQLSVL.

This sequence joins TRBV4-1 and TRBJ2-4; TCRdb designates TRBD2, a call that cannot be tested without DNA. The CDR3 is 17 residues long. Per germline, CDR1 MGHRA and CDR2 YSYEKL. Here the CDR3 reads CASSPGQGPRAKNIQYF.

The chain employs TRBV4-2 and TRBJ1-2. Looked up from germline, CDR1 is LGHNA and CDR2 is YNFKEQ. This CDR3 has 19 amino acids. CDR3 amino acids: CASSPPGLTGRNSNYGYTF.

This chain links TRBV15 with TRBJ2-2. CDR3 length: 13 residues. Germline-derived CDR1 and CDR2 are LNHNV and YYDKDF (reference sequence). The CDR3 loop reads CATSRDGAGELFF. The variable domain in full, completed from reference TRBV15 and TRBJ2-2, reads DAMVIQNPRYQVTQFGKPVTLSCSQTLNHNVMYWYQQKSSQAPKLLFHYYDKDFNNEADTPDNFQSRRPNTSFCFLDIRSPGLGDTAMYLCATSRDGAGELFFGEGSRLTVL.

V and J are TRBV6-2 or TRBV6-3 and TRBJ2-7; TCRdb's assignment of TRBD1 cannot be checked, as there is no DNA. In germline, CDR1 is MNHEY, CDR2 SVGEGT. The CDR3 sequence is 14 residues long. The CDR3 loop is CASSYSTGSTEQYF.

The rearrangement links TRBV29-1 to TRBJ1-1; TCRdb's D call of TRBD1 is untestable without DNA. Germline assignment: CDR1 SQVTM and CDR2 ANQGSEA. The CDR3 covers 14 residues. This CDR3 reads CSVEPVDRGTEAFF.

This chain joins TRBV6-2 or TRBV6-3 and TRBJ2-7. From germline, CDR1 is MNHEY and CDR2 SVGEGT. The CDR3 extends over 14 amino acids. The CDR3 spells CASSYGLYDSQQYF.

CDR3 protein: CASSLGTGIGLGEQFF. The chain joins TRBV28 to TRBJ2-1; the D gene TCRdb calls, TRBD1, cannot be checked with no DNA. Germline loops: CDR1 MDHEN, CDR2 SYDVKM. This CDR3 region has 16 residues.

This rearrangement joins TRBV19 to TRBJ2-7; TCRdb gives TRBD1 as the D gene, but with no DNA this cannot be confirmed. The CDR3 covers 15 residues. Germline V gives CDR1 LNHDA, CDR2 SQIVND (reference sequence). This chain's CDR3 is CASSHRDRGFYEQYF.

This chain uses TRBV7-3 with TRBJ2-2; there is no DNA to check the TCRdb D call of TRBD1. The CDR3 spans 17 residues. The germline gives CDR1 SGHTA, CDR2 FQGTGA. The CDR3 is CASSLTGVWSNTGELFF.

The chain combines TRBV4-3 with TRBJ2-1; the TCRdb call, TRBD2, lacks DNA for checking. CDR1 is LGHNA and CDR2 is YSLEER in the germline V gene. The CDR3 has 16 residues. The CDR3 spells CASSQDRAGLYNEQFF.

This CDR3 is CASSPEGGAYEQYF. This chain uses TRBV7-6 with TRBJ2-7; the TCRdb D gene call, TRBD2, has no DNA to confirm it. Germline lookup yields CDR1 SGHVS and CDR2 FNYEAQ. This CDR3 spans 14 amino acids.

The chain employs TRBV7-6 and TRBJ2-1; TCRdb gives TRBD2 as the D gene, but with no DNA this cannot be confirmed. This CDR3 contains 15 residues. In germline, CDR1 is SGHVS, CDR2 FNYEAQ. The CDR3 sequence: CASSPTSGSVNEQFF.

J is TRBJ1-5 and V is TRBV28. This CDR3 is 11 amino acids long. The germline CDR1 and CDR2 sequences are MDHEN and SYDVKM. The chain's CDR3 is CASSLDQPQHF.

The genes are TRBV29-1 and TRBJ2-2; the D call from TCRdb, TRBD1, cannot be confirmed without DNA. The CDR3 spans 14 residues. CDR1 and CDR2 from the germline V gene are SQVTM and ANQGSEA. The CDR3 spells CSVYTVELSGELFF.

The chain joins TRBV29-1 to TRBJ2-7; no DNA is available, so the TRBD1 call from TCRdb remains unchecked. The germline CDR1 and CDR2 sequences are SQVTM and ANQGSEA. This CDR3 has 11 amino acids. This chain's CDR3 is CSGGTGNEQYF.

The chain joins TRBV7-9 to TRBJ1-5; there is no DNA to check the TCRdb D call of TRBD1. Germline V gene data show CDR1 as SEHNR and CDR2 as FQNEAQ (reference sequence). The CDR3 is made up of 13 amino acids. The CDR3 here is CASSWDESQPQHF.

The J gene is TRBJ1-2, the V gene TRBV9. Germline values: CDR1 SGDLS, CDR2 YYNGEE. The CDR3 totals 14 residues. The CDR3 region is CASSVEAGGFGYTF.

V is TRBV15 and J is TRBJ2-3. The CDR3 loop spans 13 amino acids. Germline V CDR1 and CDR2: LNHNV, YYDKDF (reference sequence). The CDR3 here is CATTGMAADTQYF.

This chain uses TRBV5-6 with TRBJ2-1; checking the TCRdb D call of TRBD1 is not possible without DNA. The CDR3 contains 13 residues. Germline loops: CDR1 SGHDT, CDR2 YYEEEE. CDR3 sequence reads: CASTPGRYNEQFF. Drawing the rest from reference TRBV5-6 and TRBJ2-1, the complete variable domain is DAGVTQSPTHLIKTRGQQVTLRCSPKSGHDTVSWYQQALGQGPQFIFQYYEEEERQRGNFPDRFSGHQFPNYSSELNVNALLLGDSALYLCASTPGRYNEQFFGPGTRLTVL.

V usage is TRBV7-6 and J usage is TRBJ2-7; TCRdb calls TRBD2, which cannot be checked without DNA. Germline CDR1 and CDR2: SGHVS and FNYEAQ. This CDR3 spans 14 amino acids. Here the CDR3 reads CASSLMAGHNEQYF.

The chain couples TRBV7-6 to TRBJ2-1; TCRdb reports TRBD2, a call that lacks DNA to check it against. CDR3 length: 19 residues. Germline V gene data show CDR1 as SGHVS and CDR2 as FNYEAQ. The CDR3 sequence: CASSPGRASGSSSYNEQFF.

J is TRBJ1-3 and V is TRBV6-1. Germline-derived CDR1 and CDR2 are MNHNS and SASEGT. This CDR3 is built from 15 residues. The CDR3 is CASSERAGSGNTIYF.

This chain connects TRBV5-5 to TRBJ1-6; TCRdb designates TRBD1, a call that cannot be tested without DNA. The CDR3 contains 15 residues. The germline V gene has CDR1 SGHKS and CDR2 YYEKEE (reference sequence). The CDR3 reads CASSLGGQGSSPLHF.

The chain recombines TRBV28 with TRBJ2-3; the D call of TRBD1 rests on TCRdb alone, since no DNA is present to check it. The germline V gene encodes CDR1 MDHEN and CDR2 SYDVKM. The CDR3 runs 12 residues. CDR3 residues: CASSPGKDTQYF.

This rearrangement joins TRBV15 to TRBJ1-6; there is no DNA to check the TCRdb D call of TRBD1. The CDR3 has 14 residues. From germline, CDR1 is LNHNV and CDR2 YYDKDF (reference sequence). The CDR3 protein is CATSRREGDSPLHF.

The rearrangement joins TRBV29-1 to TRBJ2-2. Germline CDR1 reads SQVTM; CDR2 reads ANQGSEA. This CDR3 comprises 13 residues. The CDR3 spells CSVEIENTGELFF.

J is TRBJ2-1 and V is TRBV5-6. This CDR3 is 13 amino acids long. Germline CDR1 SGHDT, CDR2 YYEEEE. The CDR3 region is CASSLGHESEQFF.

The rearrangement uses TRBV7-9 and TRBJ2-5; lacking DNA, the TRBD1 call made by TCRdb goes unchecked. Germline V gives CDR1 SEHNR, CDR2 FQNEAQ (reference sequence). This CDR3 has 13 amino acids. The chain's CDR3 is CASSLGAEETQYF.

This sequence joins TRBV5-1 and TRBJ2-7; without DNA, the TCRdb call of TRBD1 cannot be checked. Germline CDR1 and CDR2: SGHRS and YFSETQ. This CDR3 contains 16 residues. The CDR3 region is CASSATPGQGSYEQYF.